A selection of T cell receptor beta chains follows, all from one sample in a study of blood T cell repertoires in COVID-19. Produced via immunoSEQ multiplex PCR; TCRdb's table is partial and in-frame only. The sample lists roughly 41,000 clones, approximately 90% occurring once. Sequencing was performed on peripheral blood. The receptors derive from a man aged 60 to 75 with active COVID-19. CDR3s include the opening cysteine and the closing phenylalanine or tryptophan. A D gene is named only where the DNA matches it firmly. Some rows mark clone size as missing; the rest say once, few, many or name a class of expanded clone.

TRBJ2-2,TRBD2,-,TRBV5-5,CATTRGDYTTGELFF,TGTGCCACGACACGGGGGGACTACACCACCGGGGAGCTGTTTTTT
TRBJ2-7,-,-,TRBV13,CASSSPSSYEQYF,TGTGCCAGCAGCTCACCCTCTAGCTACGAGCAGTACTTC
TRBJ2-7,TRBD1,-,TRBV10-3,CAISGTGGEQYF,TGTGCCATCAGTGGGACAGGGGGCGAGCAGTACTTC
TRBJ2-2,TRBD1,-,TRBV9,CASSGRQGNTGELFF,TGTGCCAGCAGCGGTAGACAGGGGAACACCGGGGAGCTGTTTTTT
TRBJ2-7,-,-,TRBV6-6,CASSYRRGSGDEQYF,TGTGCCAGCAGTTACCGCCGGGGGTCTGGTGACGAGCAGTACTTC
TRBJ2-5,TRBD1,-,TRBV4-2,CASSHPGGSEETQYF,TGTGCCAGCAGCCACCCAGGGGGCTCAGAAGAGACCCAGTACTTC
TRBJ1-2,TRBD1,-,TRBV11-2,CASSLETGDGYTF,TGTGCCAGCAGCTTAGAAACAGGGGACGGCTACACCTTC
TRBJ2-1,-,-,TRBV12-3/TRBV12-4,CASSPGVHNEQFF,TGTGCCAGCAGTCCCGGGGTACACAATGAGCAGTTCTTC
TRBJ2-2,TRBD2,-,TRBV7-3,CASSLAISGPTNTGELFF,TGTGCCAGCAGCTTAGCGATTAGCGGGCCAACGAACACCGGGGAGCTGTTTTTT
TRBJ1-2,TRBD1,-,TRBV5-8,CASSRSADRAIYGYTF,TGTGCCAGCAGCCGCTCGGCGGACAGGGCCATCTATGGCTACACCTTC
TRBJ2-2,-,-,TRBV4-1,CASSQEFANTGELFF,TGCGCCAGCAGCCAAGAATTCGCGAACACCGGGGAGCTGTTTTTT
TRBJ2-3,TRBD2,-,TRBV11-3,CASSPGLNTDTQYF,TGTGCCAGCAGCCCGGGACTAAACACAGATACGCAGTATTTT
TRBJ1-1,-,-,TRBV7-3,CASSAQGGTEAFF,TGTGCCAGCAGCGCCCAGGGTGGCACTGAAGCTTTCTTT
TRBJ2-2,TRBD2,few,TRBV4-3,CASSQAQGALAGVGTGELFF,TGCGCCAGCAGCCAAGCACAGGGGGCACTAGCGGGAGTTGGAACCGGGGAGCTGTTTTTT
TRBJ1-3,-,-,TRBV29-1,CSVLGDSGNTIYF,TGCAGCGTCCTGGGAGACTCCGGAAACACCATATATTTT
TRBJ1-2,TRBD1,-,TRBV7-9,CASSLANSLTGTYGYTF,TGTGCCAGCAGCTTAGCGAACTCTCTGACAGGGACCTATGGCTACACCTTC
TRBJ1-6,-,-,TRBV10-2,CASLAGVRSPLHF,TGCGCCAGTCTAGCAGGGGTTCGGTCACCCCTCCACTTT
TRBJ2-2,-,once,TRBV29-1,CSVRNTGELFF,TGCAGCGTTCGGAACACCGGGGAGCTGTTTTTT
TRBJ2-5,-,-,TRBV9,CASSVSPLPGEETQYF,TGTGCCAGCAGCGTATCTCCCCTCCCGGGGGAAGAGACCCAGTACTTC
TRBJ2-3,TRBD2,-,TRBV5-1,CASSPAGTSGRVSTDTQYF,TGCGCCAGCAGCCCCGCCGGGACTAGCGGGAGGGTGAGCACAGATACGCAGTATTTT
TRBJ2-3,TRBD2,-,TRBV9,CASSVEVSGRAGTDTQYF,TGTGCCAGCAGCGTAGAGGTTAGCGGGAGGGCCGGCACAGATACGCAGTATTTT
TRBJ2-1,TRBD2,-,TRBV5-6,CASSGRLAGDLGEQFF,TGTGCCAGCAGCGGGCGGCTAGCGGGAGACCTTGGTGAGCAGTTCTTC
TRBJ2-5,TRBD1,-,TRBV6-5,CASTPTGGVTQYF,TGTGCCAGCACCCCGACAGGGGGAGTGACCCAGTACTTC
TRBJ2-4,-,-,TRBV6-6,CASGSAGGLSKNIQYF,TGTGCCAGCGGCTCAGCTGGGGGCCTATCCAAAAACATTCAGTACTTC
TRBJ2-3,-,-,TRBV5-1,CASSLKHSKTDTQYF,TGCGCCAGCAGCTTGAAACACAGTAAAACAGATACGCAGTATTTT
TRBJ1-2,-,-,TRBV6-5,CALEEGVYGYTF,TGTGCTTTGGAAGAGGGGGTCTATGGCTACACCTTC
TRBJ1-6,TRBD1,-,TRBV5-5,CASSVEQGARLLPLHF,TGTGCCAGCAGCGTGGAACAGGGGGCGCGTCTTTTGCCCCTCCACTTT
TRBJ2-7,-,-,TRBV5-6,CASSLESTVASYEQYF,TGTGCCAGCAGCTTGGAATCAACAGTGGCTTCCTACGAGCAGTACTTC